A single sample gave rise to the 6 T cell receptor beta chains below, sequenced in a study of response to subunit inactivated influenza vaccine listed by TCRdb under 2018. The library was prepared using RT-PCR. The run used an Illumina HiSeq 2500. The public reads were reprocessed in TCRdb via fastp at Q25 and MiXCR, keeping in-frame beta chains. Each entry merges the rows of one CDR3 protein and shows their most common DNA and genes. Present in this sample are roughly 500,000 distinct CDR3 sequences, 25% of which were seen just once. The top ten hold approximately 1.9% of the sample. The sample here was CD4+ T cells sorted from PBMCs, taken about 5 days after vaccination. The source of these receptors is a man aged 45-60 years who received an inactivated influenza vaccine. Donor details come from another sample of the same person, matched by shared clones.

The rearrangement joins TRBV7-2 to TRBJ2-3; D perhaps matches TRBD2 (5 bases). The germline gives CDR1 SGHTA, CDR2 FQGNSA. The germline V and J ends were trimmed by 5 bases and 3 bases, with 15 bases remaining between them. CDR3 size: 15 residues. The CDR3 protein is CASSKDLPGTDTQYF. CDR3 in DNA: TGTGCCAGCAGCAAGGACTTACCTGGGACAGATACGCAGTATTTT.

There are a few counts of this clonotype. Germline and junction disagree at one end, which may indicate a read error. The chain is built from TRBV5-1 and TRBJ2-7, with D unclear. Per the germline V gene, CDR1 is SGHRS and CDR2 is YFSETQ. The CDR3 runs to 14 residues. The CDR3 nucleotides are TGCGCCAGCAGTTTGGGCAGCCAGCCCTACGAGCAGTACTTC. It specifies CASSLGSQPYEQYF.

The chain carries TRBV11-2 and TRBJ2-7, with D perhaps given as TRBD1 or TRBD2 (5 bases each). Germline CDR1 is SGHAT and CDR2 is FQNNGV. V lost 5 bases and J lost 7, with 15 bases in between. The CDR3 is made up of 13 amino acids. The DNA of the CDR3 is TGTGCCAGCAGCCTTGGGACCGACGCAGAGCAGTACTTC. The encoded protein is CASSLGTDAEQYF.

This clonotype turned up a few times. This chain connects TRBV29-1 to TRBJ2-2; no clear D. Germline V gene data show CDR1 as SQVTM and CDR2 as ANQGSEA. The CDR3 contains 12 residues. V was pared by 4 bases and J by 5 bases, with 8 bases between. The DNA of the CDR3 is TGCAGCGTTGCGTCGTGGACCGGGGAGCTGTTTTTT. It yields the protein CSVASWTGELFF.

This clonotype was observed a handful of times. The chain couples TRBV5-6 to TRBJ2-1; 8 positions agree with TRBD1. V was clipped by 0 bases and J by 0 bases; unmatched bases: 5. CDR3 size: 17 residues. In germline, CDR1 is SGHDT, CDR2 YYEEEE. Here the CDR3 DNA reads TGTGCCAGCAGCTTGGACAGGGGGACGACCTCCTACAATGAGCAGTTCTTC. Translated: CASSLDRGTTSYNEQFF.

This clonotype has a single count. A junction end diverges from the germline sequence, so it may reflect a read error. CDR3 sequence (DNA): TGCTGTGCTAGAGTTACCCCTCGACTCAGGGTTACTGAAGCTTTCTTT. Amino acid sequence: CCARVTPRLRVTEAFF. J is TRBJ1-1 and V is TRBV20-1, with D perhaps matching TRBD1 (5 bases). Looked up from germline, CDR1 is DFQATT and CDR2 is SNEGSKA (reference sequence). CDR3 length: 16 amino acids.